This entry concerns a single T cell receptor beta chain. Distinct nucleotide sequences in the sample also encode this CDR3. Under the authors' procedure: Reference gene primer amplification in the assay estimated nucleated cell counts. Sequencing was performed with immunoSEQ multiplex PCR; in TCRdb, only in-frame clones are kept and a portion is missing. V, J and clone size were drawn from that table, and D and trimming were deduced from the DNA. The table records approximately 200,000 clones, approximately 80% of them present only once. This sample was taken from a study of blood T cell repertoires in COVID-19. The wider study: From T cells, B-cell-depleted T cells, or PBMCs came the material, which was cDNA or gDNA.

The germline V gene encodes CDR1 SGHRS and CDR2 YFSETQ. This CDR3 has 13 amino acids. The V end was cut by 1 base, the J end by 1 base, with 5 bases between. Participants had their cohort set by participant-reported clinical history. Sequencing was carried out using PBMCs or T cells enriched from blood (not recorded which). The clonotype originates from a woman in her forties with acute COVID-19. The V gene is TRBV5-1, the J gene TRBJ1-1; unclear D gene. The CDR3 bases are TGCGCCAGCAGCTTGAATCGGAACACTGAAGCTTTCTTT. Translating it yields CASSLNRNTEAFF.